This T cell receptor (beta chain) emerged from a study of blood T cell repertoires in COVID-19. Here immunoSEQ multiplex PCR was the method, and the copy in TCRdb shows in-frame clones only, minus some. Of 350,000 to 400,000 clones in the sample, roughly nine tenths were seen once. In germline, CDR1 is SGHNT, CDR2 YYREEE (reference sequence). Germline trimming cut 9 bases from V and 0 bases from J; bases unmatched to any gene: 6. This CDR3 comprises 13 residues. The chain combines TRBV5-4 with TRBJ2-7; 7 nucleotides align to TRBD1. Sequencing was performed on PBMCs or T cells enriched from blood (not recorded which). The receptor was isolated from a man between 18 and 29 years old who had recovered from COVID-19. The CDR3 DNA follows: TGTGCCATGCGGACAGGCAGCTCCTACGAGCAGTACTTC. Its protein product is CAMRTGSSYEQYF. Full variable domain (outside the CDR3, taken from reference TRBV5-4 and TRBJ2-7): ETGVTQSPTHLIKTRGQQVTLRCSSQSGHNTVSWYQQALGQGPQFIFQYYREEENGRGNFPPRFSGLQFPNYSSELNVNALELDDSALYLCAMRTGSSYEQYFGPGTRLTVT.